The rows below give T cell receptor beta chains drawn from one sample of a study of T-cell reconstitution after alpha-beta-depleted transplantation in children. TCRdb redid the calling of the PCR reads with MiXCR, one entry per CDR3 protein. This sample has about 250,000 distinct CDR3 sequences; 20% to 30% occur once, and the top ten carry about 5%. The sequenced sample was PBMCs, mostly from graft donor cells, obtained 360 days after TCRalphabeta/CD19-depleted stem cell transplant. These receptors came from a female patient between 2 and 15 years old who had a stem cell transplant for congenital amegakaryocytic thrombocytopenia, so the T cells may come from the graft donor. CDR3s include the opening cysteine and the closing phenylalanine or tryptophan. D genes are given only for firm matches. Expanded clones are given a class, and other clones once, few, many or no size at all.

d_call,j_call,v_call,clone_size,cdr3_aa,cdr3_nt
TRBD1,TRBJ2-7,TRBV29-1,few,CSVEVDRGYEQYF,TGCAGCGTTGAGGTAGACAGGGGGTACGAGCAGTACTTC
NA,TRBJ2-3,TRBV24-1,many,CATSDTPAADTQYF,TGTGCCACCAGTGATACCCCGGCCGCGGATACGCAGTATTTT
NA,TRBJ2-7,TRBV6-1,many,CASYRGQAFYEQYF,TGTGCCAGCTACCGAGGTCAGGCTTTCTACGAGCAGTACTTC
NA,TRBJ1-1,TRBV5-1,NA,CASSLDTPGPTGTEAFF,TGCGCCAGCAGCTTGGACACCCCAGGGCCTACAGGGACTGAAGCTTTCTTT
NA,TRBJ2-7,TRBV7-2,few,CASRATATYEQYF,TGTGCCAGCAGAGCGACAGCTACCTACGAGCAGTACTTC
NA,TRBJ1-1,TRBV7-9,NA,CASSPPGGYTEAFF,TGTGCCAGCAGCCCACCCGGAGGTTACACTGAAGCTTTCTTT
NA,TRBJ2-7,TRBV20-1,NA,CSARLGSSVSYEQYF,TGCAGTGCTAGATTGGGGTCTAGCGTTTCCTACGAGCAGTACTTC
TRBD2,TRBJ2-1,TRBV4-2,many,CASSQNIPSGGFEQFF,TGTGCCAGCAGCCAAAACATTCCTAGCGGGGGATTCGAGCAGTTCTTC
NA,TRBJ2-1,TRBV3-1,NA,CASSQETQGPIYNEQFF,TGTGCCAGCAGCCAAGAAACCCAGGGCCCTATCTACAATGAGCAGTTCTTC
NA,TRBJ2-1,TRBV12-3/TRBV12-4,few,CASSSQGDSKPYYNEQFF,TGTGCCAGCAGTTCTCAGGGAGACAGCAAACCCTACTACAATGAGCAGTTCTTC
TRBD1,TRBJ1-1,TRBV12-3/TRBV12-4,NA,CASRRDRGQDTEAFF,TGTGCCAGCAGACGGGACAGGGGGCAAGACACTGAAGCTTTCTTT
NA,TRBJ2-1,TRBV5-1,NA,CASSLVAASYNEQFF,TGCGCCAGCAGCTTGGTAGCAGCCTCCTACAATGAGCAGTTCTTC
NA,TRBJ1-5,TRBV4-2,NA,CASSQDPGAGGQPQHF,TGTGCCAGCAGCCAAGATCCGGGCGCGGGTGGTCAGCCCCAGCATTTT
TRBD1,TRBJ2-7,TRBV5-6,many,CASSLGFLGQVYEQYF,TGTGCCAGCAGCTTAGGGTTTCTTGGACAGGTCTACGAGCAGTACTTC
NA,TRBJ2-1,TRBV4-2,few,CASSQEVDYSRKQFF,TGTGCCAGCAGCCAAGAGGTGGACTACTCTCGGAAGCAGTTCTTC
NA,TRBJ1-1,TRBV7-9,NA,CASSLEAGYTEAFF,TGTGCCAGCAGCTTAGAAGCAGGGTACACTGAAGCTTTCTTT
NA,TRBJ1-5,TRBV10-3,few,CATRNGGNQPQHF,TGTGCCACCAGGAATGGGGGCAATCAGCCCCAGCATTTT
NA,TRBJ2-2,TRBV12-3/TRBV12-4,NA,CASSFGGPGELFF,TGTGCCAGCAGTTTTGGGGGTCCCGGGGAGCTGTTTTTT
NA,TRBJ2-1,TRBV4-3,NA,CASSQESSLPSYNEQFF,TGCGCCAGCAGCCAAGAGTCATCCTTACCTTCCTACAATGAGCAGTTCTTC
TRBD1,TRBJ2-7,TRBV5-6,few,CASSFRQGVEQYF,TGTGCCAGCAGCTTTCGACAGGGTGTTGAGCAGTACTTC
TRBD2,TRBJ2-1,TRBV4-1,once,CASSRDPAGASYNEQFF,TGCGCCAGCAGCCGGGACCCAGCGGGGGCCTCCTACAATGAGCAGTTCTTC
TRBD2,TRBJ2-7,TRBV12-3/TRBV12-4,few,CASSLVLAGAPYEQYF,TGTGCCAGCAGTTTAGTGCTAGCGGGAGCCCCCTACGAGCAGTACTTC
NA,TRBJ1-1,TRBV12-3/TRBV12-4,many,CASSPEGNMNTEAFF,TGTGCCAGCAGTCCGGAGGGGAATATGAACACTGAAGCTTTCTTT
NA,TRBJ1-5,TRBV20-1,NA,CSAPDLYSNQPQHF,TGCAGTGCCCCCGATCTTTATAGCAATCAGCCCCAGCATTTT
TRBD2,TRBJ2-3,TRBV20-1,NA,CSYSGGGTDTQYF,TGCAGCTATAGCGGGGGGGGCACAGATACGCAGTATTTT
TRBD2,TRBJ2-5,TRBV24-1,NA,CATDSGSGETQYF,TGTGCCACCGATAGCGGGAGTGGAGAGACCCAGTACTTC
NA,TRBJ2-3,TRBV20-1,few,CSAAYRANTQYF,TGCAGTGCTGCCTATCGGGCAAATACGCAGTATTTT
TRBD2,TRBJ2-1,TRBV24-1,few,CATSSAGVAREQFF,TGTGCCACCAGTAGTGCGGGGGTTGCGCGTGAGCAGTTCTTC
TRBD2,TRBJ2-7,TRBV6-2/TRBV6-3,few,CASRRLAGEQYF,TGTGCCAGCAGAAGACTAGCTGGCGAGCAGTACTTC
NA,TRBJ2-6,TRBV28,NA,CASSPLQVPWGANVLTF,TGTGCCAGCAGTCCCCTTCAAGTGCCCTGGGGGGCCAACGTCCTGACTTTC
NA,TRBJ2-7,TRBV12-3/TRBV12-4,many,CASCRSFIYEQYF,TGTGCCAGCTGCAGGAGTTTTATCTACGAGCAGTACTTC
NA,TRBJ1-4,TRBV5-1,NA,CASSFLGTREITNEKLFF,TGCGCCAGCAGCTTTTTGGGGACCAGAGAGATAACTAATGAAAAACTGTTTTTT
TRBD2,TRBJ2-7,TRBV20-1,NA,CSVWGLTAYEQYF,TGCAGTGTGTGGGGACTAACGGCCTACGAGCAGTACTTC
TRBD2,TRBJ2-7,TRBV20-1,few,CSARDHISGRAKYYEQYF,TGCAGTGCTAGAGATCACATTAGCGGGAGGGCCAAATACTACGAGCAGTACTTC
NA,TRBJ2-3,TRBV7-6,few,CASSPTGIFTDTQYF,TGTGCCAGCAGCCCAACAGGGATTTTCACAGATACGCAGTATTTT
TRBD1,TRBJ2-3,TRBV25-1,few,CASSAYTGGAADTQYF,TGTGCCAGCAGTGCCTATACAGGGGGCGCGGCAGATACGCAGTATTTT
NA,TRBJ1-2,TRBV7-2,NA,CASSLYVDYGYTF,TGTGCCAGCAGCTTGTATGTCGACTATGGCTACACCTTC
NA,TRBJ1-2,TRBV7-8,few,CASSSRDPDTSRGYTF,TGTGCCAGCAGCTCCCGGGATCCAGACACGTCTCGGGGCTACACCTTC
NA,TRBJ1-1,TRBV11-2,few,CASSARTVNTEAFF,TGTGCCAGCAGCGCCAGGACCGTGAACACTGAAGCTTTCTTT
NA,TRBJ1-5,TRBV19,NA,CASSPGPGTRPNQPQHF,TGTGCCAGTAGTCCCGGTCCCGGGACACGGCCCAATCAGCCCCAGCATTTT
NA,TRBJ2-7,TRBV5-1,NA,CASSLLELNEQYF,TGCGCCAGCAGCTTGCTAGAGCTCAACGAGCAGTACTTC
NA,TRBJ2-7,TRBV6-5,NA,CASSWAERSYEQYF,TGTGCCAGCAGTTGGGCAGAGAGATCATACGAGCAGTACTTC
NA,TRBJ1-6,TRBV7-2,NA,CASSLGWPLHF,TGTGCCAGCAGCTTAGGTTGGCCCCTCCACTTT
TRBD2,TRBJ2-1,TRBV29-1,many,CSGALAVRAYNEQFF,TGCAGCGGTGCACTAGCGGTGAGGGCCTACAATGAGCAGTTCTTC
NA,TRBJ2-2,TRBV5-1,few,CASSLIQGFIKHTGELFF,TGCGCCAGCAGCTTGATACAGGGCTTTATCAAGCACACCGGGGAGCTGTTTTTT
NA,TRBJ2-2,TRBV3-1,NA,CASSPSRYTGELFF,TGTGCCAGCAGCCCCTCGAGATACACCGGGGAGCTGTTTTTT
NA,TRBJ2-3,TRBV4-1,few,CASSRGAPPRTDTQYF,TGCGCCAGCAGCCGGGGGGCCCCACCTCGCACAGATACGCAGTATTTT
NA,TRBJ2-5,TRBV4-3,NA,CASSQAHGQETQYF,TGCGCCAGCAGCCAAGCCCACGGTCAAGAGACCCAGTACTTC